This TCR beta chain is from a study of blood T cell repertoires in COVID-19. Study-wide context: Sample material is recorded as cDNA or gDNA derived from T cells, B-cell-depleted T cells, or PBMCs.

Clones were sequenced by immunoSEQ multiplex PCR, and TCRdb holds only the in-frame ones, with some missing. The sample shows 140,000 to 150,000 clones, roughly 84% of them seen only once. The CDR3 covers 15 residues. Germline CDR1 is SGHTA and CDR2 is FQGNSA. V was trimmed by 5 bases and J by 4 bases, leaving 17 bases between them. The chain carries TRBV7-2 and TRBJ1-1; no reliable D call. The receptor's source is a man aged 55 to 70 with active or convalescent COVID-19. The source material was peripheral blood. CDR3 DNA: TGTGCCAGCAGCCCTTTTGGGCCAATTAGCACTGAAGCTTTCTTT. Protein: CASSPFGPISTEAFF. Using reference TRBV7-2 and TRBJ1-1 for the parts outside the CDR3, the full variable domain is GAGVSQSPSNKVTEKGKDVELRCDPISGHTALYWYRQSLGQGLEFLIYFQGNSAPDKSGLPSDRFSAERTGGSVSTLTIQRTQQEDSAVYLCASSPFGPISTEAFFGQGTRLTVV.